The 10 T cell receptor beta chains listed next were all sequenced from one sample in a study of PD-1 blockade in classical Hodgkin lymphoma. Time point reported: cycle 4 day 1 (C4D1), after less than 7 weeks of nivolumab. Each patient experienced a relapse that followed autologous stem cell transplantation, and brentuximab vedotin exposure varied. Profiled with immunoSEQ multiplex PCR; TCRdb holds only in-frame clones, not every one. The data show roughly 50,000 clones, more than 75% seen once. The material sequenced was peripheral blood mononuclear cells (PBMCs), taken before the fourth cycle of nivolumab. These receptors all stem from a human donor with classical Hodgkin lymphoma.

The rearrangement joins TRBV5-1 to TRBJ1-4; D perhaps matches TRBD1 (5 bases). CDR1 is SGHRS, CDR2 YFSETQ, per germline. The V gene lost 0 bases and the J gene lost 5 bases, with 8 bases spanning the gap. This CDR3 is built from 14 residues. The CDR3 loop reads CASSLDRKNEKLFF. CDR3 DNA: TGCGCCAGCAGCTTGGACAGGAAGAATGAAAAACTGTTTTTT.

The DNA of the CDR3 is TGTGCCAGCAGTCCAGGACAGGGAGGCGAGCAGTACTTC. Its protein is CASSPGQGGEQYF. This rearrangement joins TRBV27 to TRBJ2-7; 8 positions match TRBD1. V lost 5 bases, J lost 6 bases, and 6 bases stayed unmatched. This CDR3 comprises 13 residues. Germline loops: CDR1 MNHEY, CDR2 SMNVEV (reference sequence).

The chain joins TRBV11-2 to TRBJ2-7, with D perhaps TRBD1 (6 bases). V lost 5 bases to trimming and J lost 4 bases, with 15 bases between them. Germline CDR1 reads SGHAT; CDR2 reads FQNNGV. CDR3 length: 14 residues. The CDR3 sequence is CASSPLYREYEQYF. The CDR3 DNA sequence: TGTGCCAGCAGCCCCCTCTACAGGGAGTACGAGCAGTACTTC. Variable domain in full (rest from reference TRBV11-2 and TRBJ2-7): EAGVAQSPRYKIIEKRQSVAFWCNPISGHATLYWYQQILGQGPKLLIQFQNNGVVDDSQLPKDRFSAERLKGVDSTLKIQPAKLEDSAVYLCASSPLYREYEQYFGPGTRLTVT.

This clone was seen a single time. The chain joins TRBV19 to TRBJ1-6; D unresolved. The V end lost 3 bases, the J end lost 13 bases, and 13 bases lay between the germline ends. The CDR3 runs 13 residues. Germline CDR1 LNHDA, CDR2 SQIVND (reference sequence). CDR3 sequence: CASSIRTGGPLHF. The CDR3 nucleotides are TGTGCCAGTAGTATTCGGACGGGAGGTCCCCTCCACTTT.

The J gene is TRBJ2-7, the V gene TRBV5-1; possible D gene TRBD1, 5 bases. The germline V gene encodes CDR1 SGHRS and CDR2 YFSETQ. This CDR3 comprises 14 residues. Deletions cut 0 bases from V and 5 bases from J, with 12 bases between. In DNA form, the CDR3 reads TGCGCCAGCAGCTTGGAGGTCAGGGCGGACGAGCAGTACTTC. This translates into CASSLEVRADEQYF.

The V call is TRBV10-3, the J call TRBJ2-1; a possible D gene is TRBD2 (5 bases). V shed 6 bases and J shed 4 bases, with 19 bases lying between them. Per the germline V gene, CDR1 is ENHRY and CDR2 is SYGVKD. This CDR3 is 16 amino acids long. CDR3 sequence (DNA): TGTGCCATCAGCAAGACCGGGGTCCCATTATACAATGAGCAGTTCTTC. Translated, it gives CAISKTGVPLYNEQFF.

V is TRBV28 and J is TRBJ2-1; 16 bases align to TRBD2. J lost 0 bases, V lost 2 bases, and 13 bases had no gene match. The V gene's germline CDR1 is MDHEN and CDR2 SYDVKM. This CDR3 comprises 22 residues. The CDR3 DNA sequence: TGTGCCAGCAGTTTAAGGCCCGCTGGGACTAGCGGGAGGGCCGTCTCCTACAATGAGCAGTTCTTC. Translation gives CASSLRPAGTSGRAVSYNEQFF.

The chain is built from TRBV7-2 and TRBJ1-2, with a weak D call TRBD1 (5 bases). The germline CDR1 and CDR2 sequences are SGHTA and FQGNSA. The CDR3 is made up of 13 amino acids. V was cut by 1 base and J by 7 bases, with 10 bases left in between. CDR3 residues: CASSLGGPGGYTF. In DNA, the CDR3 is TGTGCCAGCAGCTTAGGGGGCCCCGGTGGCTACACCTTC.

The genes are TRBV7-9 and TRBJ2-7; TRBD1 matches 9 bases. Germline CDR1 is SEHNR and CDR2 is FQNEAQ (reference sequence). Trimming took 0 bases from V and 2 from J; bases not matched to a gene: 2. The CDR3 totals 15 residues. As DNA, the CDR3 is TGTGCCAGCAGCTTAGCCGGGACAGGGACCTACGAGCAGTACTTC. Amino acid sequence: CASSLAGTGTYEQYF.

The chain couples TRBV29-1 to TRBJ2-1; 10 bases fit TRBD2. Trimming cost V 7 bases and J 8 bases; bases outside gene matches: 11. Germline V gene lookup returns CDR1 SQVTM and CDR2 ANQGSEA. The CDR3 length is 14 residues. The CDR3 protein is CSARGLARSDEQFF. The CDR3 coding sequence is TGCAGCGCCCGGGGACTAGCGCGGTCGGATGAGCAGTTCTTC.